The 30 T cell receptor beta chains below were found in one sample sequenced in a study of regulatory T cells in long-lasting Graves disease. Time point of the sample: persistent/refractory GD, antithyroid drugs over 5 years with positive TRAb. The TCR library was made from RNA that had been extracted from PBMCs in TRIzol. To make TCR beta libraries, researchers used iRepertoire HTBI primers and Arm-PCR of CDR3 regions. TCRdb analysed the multiplex PCR reads with MiXCR anew, one entry per CDR3 protein. The profile shows 400,000 or so distinct CDR3 sequences, more than 20% of them singletons. This material consisted of peripheral blood mononuclear cells (PBMCs), taken when the disease was refractory, from a patient treated with antithyroid drugs. The source is a female donor with Graves disease.

This clonotype has a count of ten or more. The V and J genes are TRBV20-1 and TRBJ1-2, with D tentatively TRBD1 (6 bases). The CDR3 has 13 residues. Germline V gives CDR1 DFQATT, CDR2 SNEGSKA (reference sequence). Trimming left V 6 bases short and J 4 bases short, with 15 bases between. CDR3 DNA: TGCAGTGCCCAAGACAGGACTTCCTATGGCTACACCTTC. Residues: CSAQDRTSYGYTF.

This clonotype has only a few counts. The chain uses TRBV20-1 and TRBJ2-6, with D perhaps TRBD2 (6 bases). The CDR3 has 17 residues. Deletions cut 5 bases from V and 2 bases from J, with 19 bases between. Germline CDR1 and CDR2: DFQATT and SNEGSKA (reference sequence). CDR3 bases: TGCAGTGCTTATCCGGGATGGGACTCCCCTGGGGCCAACGTCCTGACTTTC. It encodes CSAYPGWDSPGANVLTF.

This clonotype has just a few counts. The chain carries TRBV9 and TRBJ2-5; 7 bases align to TRBD2. The CDR3 sequence is 14 residues long. V gave up 2 bases and J gave up 4 bases; unmatched junction bases: 5. The germline gives CDR1 SGDLS, CDR2 YYNGEE. The CDR3 DNA sequence: TGTGCCAGCAGCGTGTCTGGCGGGAGAGAGACCCAGTACTTC. Protein product: CASSVSGGRETQYF.

This clonotype was detected ten times or more. The gene calls are TRBV20-1 and TRBJ2-5; TRBD1 is a possible D gene (6 bases). The V end was cut by 7 bases, the J end by 2 bases, with 17 bases between. The CDR3 covers 14 residues. Germline V CDR1 and CDR2: DFQATT, SNEGSKA (reference sequence). The CDR3 reads CSVLRGGTQETQYF. Written as DNA, the CDR3 is TGCAGTGTCCTTAGAGGGGGTACTCAAGAGACCCAGTACTTC.

This clonotype has just a few counts. The chain joins TRBV18 to TRBJ2-5; unclear D gene. The V end was cut by 2 bases, the J end by 5 bases, with 9 bases between. The CDR3 runs 13 residues. CDR1 is KGHSH and CDR2 is LQKENI in the germline V gene. The CDR3 loop reads CASSPIRTETQYF. For the CDR3, the DNA is TGTGCCAGCTCACCAATCAGGACCGAGACCCAGTACTTC.

The sample holds many counts of this clonotype. V gene TRBV11-2 combines with J gene TRBJ2-6; D may match TRBD1 or TRBD2 (5 bases each). The CDR3 runs 17 residues. Germline CDR1 and CDR2: SGHAT and FQNNGV. Trimming removed 3 bases from V and 2 bases from J, with 14 bases in between. The CDR3 reads CASSFAPRGAGANVLTF. The CDR3 bases are TGTGCCAGCAGCTTTGCCCCCCGAGGGGCTGGGGCCAACGTCCTGACTTTC.

CDR3 in DNA: TGCGCCAGCGGACAGGGACTAGCTATCGGGGAGCTGTTTTTT. Translation: CASGQGLAIGELFF. This chain joins TRBV10-2 and TRBJ2-2, with D possibly matching TRBD2 (9 bases). V was clipped by 8 bases and J by 7 bases, with 17 bases between them. This CDR3 has 14 amino acids. The V gene's germline CDR1 is WSHSY and CDR2 SAAADI.

V usage is TRBV27 and J usage is TRBJ1-2; D gene ambiguous. V shed 5 bases and J shed 0 bases, with 16 bases lying between them. Germline V gives CDR1 MNHEY, CDR2 SMNVEV (reference sequence). The CDR3 extends over 16 amino acids. In DNA form, the CDR3 reads TGTGCCAGCAGTACCCGCCTGGGCAGTCCTAACTATGGCTACACCTTC. Encoded protein: CASSTRLGSPNYGYTF.

This clonotype was observed a handful of times. This sequence joins TRBV12-5 and TRBJ2-5, with a possible D match to TRBD1 (5 bases). This CDR3 is 17 amino acids long. Germline V gene sequence: CDR1 LGHNT, CDR2 FRNRAP. Trimming pared 6 bases from V and 2 bases from J, leaving 22 bases between. This CDR3 is CASGRDSFSRTQETQYF. The CDR3 DNA reads TGTGCTAGTGGCCGCGACAGTTTCTCCCGGACGCAAGAGACCCAGTACTTC.

This clonotype was seen at least ten times. The chain recombines TRBV7-2 with TRBJ2-2; 9 bases match TRBD1. CDR1 and CDR2 (germline): SGHTA, FQGNSA. The CDR3 consists of 15 residues. Germline trimming cut 4 bases from V and 1 base from J; bases unmatched to any gene: 1. The CDR3, as DNA: TGTGCCAGCAGCTGGGGACAGGGGAACACCGGGGAGCTGTTTTTT. This sequence encodes CASSWGQGNTGELFF.

This clonotype has a count of ten or more. This rearrangement joins TRBV11-2 to TRBJ1-5; no reliable D call. V lost 3 bases to trimming and J lost 1 base, with 10 bases between them. Germline values: CDR1 SGHAT, CDR2 FQNNGV. The CDR3 is 15 residues long. CDR3 amino acids: CASSLSGSSNQPQHF. The CDR3 nucleotides read TGTGCCAGCAGCTTGTCGGGTAGCAGCAATCAGCCCCAGCATTTT.

This rearrangement joins TRBV30 to TRBJ2-7, with 8 bases aligning to TRBD2. The CDR3 sequence is 14 residues long. The germline gives CDR1 GTSNPN, CDR2 SVGIG (reference sequence). The trim removed 7 bases at V and 5 bases at J, leaving 13 bases unmatched. The CDR3 loop reads CALTSKRELHEQYF. The CDR3 bases are TGTGCCTTAACTAGTAAGCGGGAGCTCCACGAGCAGTACTTC.

This clonotype was counted between two and nine times. V gene TRBV29-1 combines with J gene TRBJ1-2; 7 bases fit TRBD1. Trimming cost V 1 base and J 8 bases; bases outside gene matches: 7. The CDR3 spans 13 residues. Germline loops: CDR1 SQVTM, CDR2 ANQGSEA. The CDR3 region is CSVEAGTARGYTF. The DNA for the CDR3 is TGCAGCGTTGAAGCAGGGACAGCTCGCGGCTACACCTTC.

This clonotype was found many times. This chain uses TRBV6-1 with TRBJ2-7; unclear D gene. The V end lost 7 bases, the J end lost 2 bases, and 9 bases lay between the germline ends. Germline CDR1 MNHNS, CDR2 SASEGT. CDR3 length: 12 residues. In DNA, the CDR3 is TGTGCCAGCAAGGACGGACCCTACGAGCAGTACTTC. Its translation: CASKDGPYEQYF.

This clonotype was observed many times. The chain links TRBV12-3 or TRBV12-4 to TRBJ1-5; 9 nucleotides line up with TRBD1. Trimming cost V 3 bases and J 7 bases; bases outside gene matches: 7. The CDR3 has 15 residues. The CDR3 DNA is TGTGCCAGCAGTTTTGACAGGGGGATAGGGCAGCCCCAGCATTTT. Its protein is CASSFDRGIGQPQHF.

The table lists this clonotype with a few counts. Germline and junction disagree at one end, which may indicate a read error. The chain links TRBV6-2 or TRBV6-3 to TRBJ1-1; possible D gene TRBD1, 5 bases. This CDR3 comprises 14 residues. CDR1 is MNHEY and CDR2 is SVGEGT in the germline V gene. The CDR3 spells CASSYLAEGTGAFF. CDR3 bases: TGTGCCAGCAGTTATTTGGCAGAGGGGACTGGAGCTTTCTTT.

In this sample, this clonotype turned up many times. V and J are TRBV6-1 and TRBJ2-7; D possibly uses TRBD1 or TRBD2 (7 bases each). The CDR3 extends over 19 amino acids. The V gene's germline CDR1 is MNHNS and CDR2 SASEGT. V lost 5 bases, J lost 0 bases, and 26 bases lay in between. The DNA for the CDR3 is TGTGCCAGCAGTCAACTGACAGGGTCAAGGCCTAGCGGCTCCTACGAGCAGTACTTC. Amino acid sequence: CASSQLTGSRPSGSYEQYF.

In nucleotides, the CDR3 is TGTGCCAGCACCGCGACAGGGGGCATAGCAGATACGCAGTATTTT. This gives the protein CASTATGGIADTQYF. The chain uses TRBV12-3 or TRBV12-4 and TRBJ2-3; 10 bases match TRBD1. The CDR3 length is 15 residues. V was clipped by 7 bases and J by 4 bases; unmatched bases: 8.

This clonotype occurred many times. This chain connects TRBV11-2 to TRBJ2-7, with a weak D call TRBD1 (6 bases). The CDR3 loop spans 16 amino acids. Germline V gene data show CDR1 as SGHAT and CDR2 as FQNNGV. V was trimmed by 0 bases and J by 0 bases, leaving 12 bases between them. The CDR3 loop is CASSLDLQGRSYEQYF. The CDR3 DNA is TGTGCCAGCAGCTTAGATCTCCAGGGGCGCTCCTACGAGCAGTACTTC.

This rearrangement joins TRBV12-3 or TRBV12-4 to TRBJ2-5; D tentatively fits TRBD1 or TRBD2 (5 bases each). The assigned J gene may be wrong: the sequence end matches TRBJ2-1 better. This CDR3 spans 15 amino acids. The CDR3 nucleotides are TGTGCCAGCAGTTTCGGGGCTAGTCCATACAATGAGCAGTTCTTC. Amino acids: CASSFGASPYNEQFF.

This clonotype was recorded many times. This chain joins TRBV7-3 and TRBJ2-2; perhaps TRBD2 as D (5 bases). There are 13 residues in the CDR3. V lost 4 bases to trimming and J lost 6 bases, with 9 bases between them. CDR1 and CDR2 (germline): SGHTA, FQGTGA. The CDR3 DNA follows: TGTGCCAGCAGCTCGCACGGGGCCGGGGAGCTGTTTTTT. Translating gives CASSSHGAGELFF.

The V and J genes are TRBV4-1 and TRBJ1-6; D might be TRBD1 (5 bases). Per germline, CDR1 MGHRA and CDR2 YSYEKL. This CDR3 contains 14 residues. Trimming took 0 bases from V and 6 from J, leaving 6 bases between them. The CDR3 DNA sequence: TGCGCCAGCAGCCAAGAGGGGGGTAATTCACCCCTCCACTTT. Protein sequence: CASSQEGGNSPLHF.

This clonotype occurred many times. The chain is built from TRBV20-1 and TRBJ2-7; D remains ambiguous. V was cut by 3 bases and J by 3 bases, with 12 bases left in between. CDR1 and CDR2 (germline): DFQATT, SNEGSKA (reference sequence). The CDR3 runs to 13 residues. The CDR3 sequence: CSASRASGYEQYF. The CDR3 DNA reads as TGCAGTGCTAGTAGGGCATCAGGCTACGAGCAGTACTTC.

Points on this clonotype: Given a much more abundant clone one base away, this may be a read error. The V gene is TRBV30, the J gene TRBJ1-1; no definite D call. Germline CDR1 and CDR2: GTSNPN and SVGIG (reference sequence). CDR3 length equals 12 residues. Between the trimmed V and J ends, which lost 3 bases and 1 base, there was a span of 6 bases. This chain's CDR3 is CAWSPTNTEAFF. CDR3 bases: TGTGCCTGGAGCCCCACGAACACTGAAGCTTTCTTT.

The CDR3 spells CSARDFDSGNYEQYF. CDR3 sequence (DNA): TGCAGTGCTAGAGATTTCGATAGCGGGAATTACGAGCAGTACTTC. The chain joins TRBV20-1 to TRBJ2-7, with 8 bases that match TRBD2. V shed 0 bases, J shed 4 bases, and the junction held 8 bases outside the gene matches. This CDR3 region has 15 residues. Germline loops: CDR1 DFQATT, CDR2 SNEGSKA (reference sequence).

This clonotype was observed at least ten times. The J gene is TRBJ1-5, the V gene TRBV28, with unresolved D. Germline loops: CDR1 MDHEN, CDR2 SYDVKM. The CDR3 has 13 residues. The V end lost 3 bases, the J end lost 6 bases, and 9 bases lay between the germline ends. The CDR3 sequence is CASSFGVGQPQHF. The CDR3 coding sequence is TGTGCCAGCAGTTTTGGAGTGGGTCAGCCCCAGCATTTT.

This clonotype came up a few times. V and J are TRBV20-1 and TRBJ1-2; possible D gene TRBD1, 5 bases. CDR1 is DFQATT, CDR2 SNEGSKA, per germline (reference sequence). Trimming removed 3 bases from V and 7 bases from J, with 18 bases in between. The CDR3 extends over 14 amino acids. The CDR3 nucleotides are TGCAGTGCTAGGGAGGACGGGGGGAAGGCTGGCTACACCTTC. It encodes CSAREDGGKAGYTF.

This clonotype was seen a handful of times. The chain combines TRBV30 with TRBJ2-2; a possible D gene is TRBD2 (5 bases). V lost 3 bases to trimming and J lost 7 bases, with 12 bases between them. The CDR3 length is 13 residues. Germline CDR1 is GTSNPN and CDR2 is SVGIG (reference sequence). CDR3 bases: TGTGCCTGGAGAGGGAGTCTTGTCGGGGAGCTGTTTTTT. This translates into CAWRGSLVGELFF.

Only a few counts were recorded for this clonotype. The V call is TRBV20-1, the J call TRBJ2-7, with TRBD2 identical over 7 bases. V shed 3 bases and J 2 bases; nucleotides not matched to a gene: 10. CDR3 size: 15 residues. CDR1 is DFQATT, CDR2 SNEGSKA, per germline (reference sequence). The CDR3 DNA reads TGCAGTGCTAGGAAAGGGATGGCGGGAGCCTACGAGCAGTACTTC. It translates to CSARKGMAGAYEQYF.

The chain is built from TRBV30 and TRBJ2-1, with TRBD2 matching over 8 bases. V was clipped by 6 bases and J by 7 bases; unmatched bases: 8. This CDR3 region has 13 residues. Germline assignment: CDR1 GTSNPN and CDR2 SVGIG (reference sequence). This chain's CDR3 is CACPGLGGNEQFF. The CDR3 coding sequence is TGTGCCTGCCCGGGACTAGGGGGGAATGAGCAGTTCTTC.